The 5 T cell receptor beta chains reported below all come from one sample, sequenced in a study of response to subunit inactivated influenza vaccine. One entry per CDR3 protein results from TCRdb running MiXCR on the RT-PCR reads. The sample lists about 530,000 distinct CDR3 sequences; over 9.5% were seen once. The input for sequencing was PBMCs from blood, taken on the day of vaccination. The source of these receptors is a man aged 45-65 years who received an inactivated influenza vaccine.

This chain connects TRBV6-2 or TRBV6-3 to TRBJ2-7; tentatively, D is TRBD1 (6 bases). V dropped 1 base and J dropped 5 bases, with 12 bases sitting between them. The CDR3 spans 14 residues. Germline CDR1 is MNHEY and CDR2 is SVGEGT. The CDR3 reads CASSYYREGDEQYF. CDR3 nucleotide sequence: TGTGCCAGCAGTTACTACAGGGAAGGTGACGAGCAGTACTTC.

This clonotype was detected a few times. This chain links TRBV9 with TRBJ2-7, with 7 bases identical to TRBD1. V lost 0 bases to trimming and J lost 0 bases; unmatched junction nucleotides: 6. CDR3 length: 16 residues. The germline V gene encodes CDR1 SGDLS and CDR2 YYNGEE. This CDR3 is CASSVDAGGSSYEQYF. CDR3 nucleotides: TGTGCCAGCAGCGTAGATGCAGGGGGTAGCTCCTACGAGCAGTACTTC. Full variable domain (remainder filled in from reference TRBV9 and TRBJ2-7): DSGVTQTPKHLITATGQRVTLRCSPRSGDLSVYWYQQSLDQGLQFLIQYYNGEERAKGNILERFSAQQFPDLHSELNLSSLELGDSALYFCASSVDAGGSSYEQYFGPGTRLTVT.

Ten or more counts support this clonotype. V usage is TRBV6-2 or TRBV6-3 and J usage is TRBJ1-1; D uncertain. Trimming removed 7 bases at V and 6 bases at J, with 18 bases between. Looked up from germline, CDR1 is MNHEY and CDR2 is SVGEGT. The CDR3 runs 14 residues. CDR3 bases: TGTGCCAGCACCCTGAATCGGGGAGTCTCTGAAGCTTTCTTT. Its protein is CASTLNRGVSEAFF.

The gene calls are TRBV13 and TRBJ2-7; 7 nucleotides align to TRBD1. Germline values: CDR1 PRHDT, CDR2 FYEKMQ (reference sequence). The CDR3 consists of 14 residues. The ends lost 5 bases at V and 2 bases at J; junction bases unmatched: 6. The CDR3 nucleotides are TGTGCCAGCAGCGTGGGGACAGTAACCTACGAGCAGTACTTC. Its translation is CASSVGTVTYEQYF.

This clonotype has a single count. V usage is TRBV12-3 or TRBV12-4 and J usage is TRBJ2-4; 11 bases map to TRBD1. The length of the CDR3 is 17 residues. V lost 3 bases to trimming and J lost 2 bases; unmatched junction nucleotides: 6. This CDR3 reads CASSFDWTGGTKNIQYF. Here the CDR3 DNA reads TGTGCCAGCAGTTTTGACTGGACAGGGGGCACCAAAAACATTCAGTACTTC.